The 18 T cell receptor beta chains given below trace back to one sample, sequenced in a study of T cell responses to AZD1222 COVID-19 vaccine. Libraries were prepared by immunoSEQ multiplex PCR; TCRdb keeps only in-frame clonotypes and omits some of them. The sample has some 120,000 clones; around 92% are singletons. The specimen comprised peripheral blood, sampled on day 0 of AZD1222 vaccination. The origin of the receptors is an adult in good health.

This chain links TRBV28 with TRBJ2-1, with TRBD1 as a possible D gene (6 bases). CDR3 length: 13 amino acids. CDR1 is MDHEN, CDR2 SYDVKM, per germline. V lost 5 bases to trimming and J lost 4 bases, with 9 bases between them. The CDR3 region has the DNA TGTGCCAGCAGTACGACAGGATACAATGAGCAGTTCTTC. Protein sequence: CASSTTGYNEQFF.

The rearrangement uses TRBV6-6 and TRBJ2-1; 9 nucleotides line up with TRBD2. The length of the CDR3 is 15 residues. After removal of 7 bases from V and 10 bases from J, the junction contained 14 bases not matched to a gene. Germline CDR1 and CDR2: MNHNY and SVGAGI (reference sequence). CDR3 DNA sequence: TGTGCCAGCACCCCCATGAGTGGCGGGAGGGGGGAGCAGTTCTTC. Its protein is CASTPMSGGRGEQFF.

V and J are TRBV14 and TRBJ1-2, with D unresolved. CDR1 is SGHDN, CDR2 FVKESK, per germline. Deletions cut 4 bases from V and 0 bases from J, with 12 bases between. The CDR3 extends over 15 amino acids. The CDR3 sequence: CASSPRPGANYGYTF. CDR3 sequence (DNA): TGTGCCAGCAGCCCCCGACCGGGAGCTAACTATGGCTACACCTTC.

In nucleotides, the CDR3 is TGTGCCAGCAGCGCGGGCAGCTCCTACAATGAGCAGTTCTTC. Translating it yields CASSAGSSYNEQFF. V is TRBV7-9 and J is TRBJ2-1, with D possibly being TRBD2 (5 bases). The CDR3 is 14 residues long. Germline lookup yields CDR1 SEHNR and CDR2 FQNEAQ (reference sequence). The ends were cut back, 5 bases at V and 0 bases at J, with 8 bases in the middle.

The chain couples TRBV4-1 to TRBJ1-5, with D possibly TRBD1 on 5 matching bases. V was shortened by 4 bases and J by 2 bases, with 24 bases between the two germline ends. Germline loops: CDR1 MGHRA, CDR2 YSYEKL. There are 19 residues in the CDR3. In nucleotides, the CDR3 is TGCGCCAGCAGCCGATTGATCAACGGGCCTAGGGGCGGCAATCAGCCCCAGCATTTT. Translating it yields CASSRLINGPRGGNQPQHF.

The chain carries TRBV6-5 and TRBJ1-1, with D tentatively TRBD1 (6 bases). The ends were cut back, 6 bases at V and 3 bases at J, with 17 bases in the middle. The CDR3 is made up of 15 amino acids. Germline loops: CDR1 MNHEY, CDR2 SVGAGI. The CDR3 protein is CASRRVRGGDTEAFF. CDR3 DNA: TGTGCCAGCAGGCGTGTCAGGGGAGGGGACACTGAAGCTTTCTTT.

The V call is TRBV2, the J call TRBJ2-1, with TRBD2 matching over 8 bases. Trimming removed 2 bases from V and 0 bases from J; junction bases left unmatched: 0. Germline CDR1 and CDR2: SNHLY and FYNNEI. The CDR3 length is 15 residues. The CDR3 protein is CASSELAGSYNEQFF. The CDR3 DNA reads TGTGCCAGCAGTGAACTAGCGGGCTCCTACAATGAGCAGTTCTTC.

The chain carries TRBV29-1 and TRBJ2-3; D is uncertain. Germline V gene sequence: CDR1 SQVTM, CDR2 ANQGSEA. The CDR3 has 13 amino acids. Trimming pared 6 bases from V and 6 bases from J, leaving 16 bases between. CDR3 sequence (DNA): TGCAGCGTGGTCCCTCGTTTGGAGGATACGCAGTATTTT. It encodes CSVVPRLEDTQYF.

The chain employs TRBV28 and TRBJ1-5; 7 nucleotides agree with TRBD1. J gave up 0 bases and V 4 bases, and 6 bases lay outside the gene matches. The CDR3 runs 16 residues. CDR1 and CDR2 from the germline V gene are MDHEN and SYDVKM. The DNA for the CDR3 is TGTGCCAGCAGTTGGGCAGGGGGAGGTAGCAATCAGCCCCAGCATTTT. Protein: CASSWAGGGSNQPQHF. The variable domain in full, completed from reference TRBV28 and TRBJ1-5, reads DVKVTQSSRYLVKRTGEKVFLECVQDMDHENMFWYRQDPGLGLRLIYFSYDVKMKEKGDIPEGYSVSREKKERFSLILESASTNQTSMYLCASSWAGGGSNQPQHFGDGTRLSIL.

This sequence joins TRBV2 and TRBJ1-6, with 7 bases that match TRBD1. The germline CDR1 and CDR2 sequences are SNHLY and FYNNEI. There are 15 residues in the CDR3. Germline trimming cut 8 bases from V and 0 bases from J; bases unmatched to any gene: 4. CDR3 residues: CASQDRSSYNSPLHF. CDR3 nucleotides: TGTGCCAGCCAGGACAGGAGCTCCTATAATTCACCCCTCCACTTT.

V is TRBV20-1 and J is TRBJ2-1, with 9 bases identical to TRBD2. The trim removed 3 bases at V and 4 bases at J, leaving 4 bases unmatched. This CDR3 comprises 14 residues. Germline V gene sequence: CDR1 DFQATT, CDR2 SNEGSKA (reference sequence). In nucleotides, the CDR3 is TGCAGTGCTAGTAGCGGGAGAAGATACAATGAGCAGTTCTTC. Protein sequence: CSASSGRRYNEQFF.

This clone was observed a single time. The chain has TRBV6-2 or TRBV6-3 and TRBJ2-7; 13 bases map to TRBD2. The J segment lost 2 bases and the V segment lost 6 bases, leaving 7 bases of the junction unmatched. The CDR3 sequence is 16 residues long. The germline V gene has CDR1 MNHEY and CDR2 SVGEGT. The CDR3 DNA reads as TGTGCCAGCAGCAAAGGGACTAGCGGGAATCCCTACGAGCAGTACTTC. Protein: CASSKGTSGNPYEQYF.

This chain joins TRBV4-2 and TRBJ2-3; D gene unclear. The germline CDR1 and CDR2 sequences are LGHNA and YNFKEQ. Trimming cost V 0 bases and J 0 bases, with 7 bases left between them. This CDR3 comprises 15 residues. In DNA, the CDR3 is TGTGCCAGCAGCCAAGATGCGGCGAGCACAGATACGCAGTATTTT. Translated: CASSQDAASTDTQYF.

The chain recombines TRBV30 with TRBJ1-4; D might be TRBD1 (6 bases). Between the trimmed V and J ends, which lost 0 bases and 10 bases, there was a span of 15 bases. From germline, CDR1 is GTSNPN and CDR2 SVGIG (reference sequence). The CDR3 totals 14 residues. CDR3 DNA sequence: TGTGCCTGGAGTGTACCCAGGGAAGGGGGAAAACTGTTTTTT. This sequence encodes CAWSVPREGGKLFF.

The chain has TRBV19 and TRBJ2-1, with 12 bases matching TRBD2. The V and J ends lost 3 bases and 7 bases, in that order; junction bases with no gene match: 13. The germline V gene has CDR1 LNHDA and CDR2 SQIVND (reference sequence). The CDR3 is made up of 18 amino acids. Here the CDR3 DNA reads TGTGCCAGTAGTATTGACGGTCTGATGACTAGCGGGAGAAATGAGCAGTTCTTC. Its protein is CASSIDGLMTSGRNEQFF.

This rearrangement joins TRBV5-5 to TRBJ1-2; 7 bases agree with TRBD1. CDR3 length: 14 amino acids. Germline-derived CDR1 and CDR2 are SGHKS and YYEKEE (reference sequence). V trimming: 0 bases; J trimming: 4 bases; junction bases outside the gene matches: 3. CDR3 loop: CASSLGGTAYGYTF. The CDR3 coding sequence is TGTGCCAGCAGCTTGGGGGGGACAGCCTATGGCTACACCTTC.

The chain is built from TRBV5-1 and TRBJ1-2; tentatively, D is TRBD1 (5 bases). V lost 3 bases and J 2 bases, leaving 11 bases between the germline ends. The germline V gene has CDR1 SGHRS and CDR2 YFSETQ. The CDR3 loop spans 14 amino acids. CDR3 region: CASSYDDSNYGYTF. The CDR3 bases are TGCGCCAGCAGCTACGATGACAGCAACTATGGCTACACCTTC.

The chain is built from TRBV11-2 and TRBJ1-2, with 8 nucleotides matching TRBD1. Per the germline V gene, CDR1 is SGHAT and CDR2 is FQNNGV. V trimming: 3 bases; J trimming: 5 bases; junction bases outside the gene matches: 5. The CDR3 totals 14 residues. CDR3 nucleotide sequence: TGTGCCAGCAGCTTGCAGGGGGCAAAATATGGCTACACCTTC. Translation: CASSLQGAKYGYTF.